A single sample is the source of the 10 T cell receptor beta chains below, sequenced in a study of CD8+ T cells in alopecia areata. Treatment noted: oral pan-JAK inhibitor, 5-10 mg twice daily. In each case, RNA was isolated and then reverse transcribed into cDNA as the sequencing template. Sequencing used immunoSEQ multiplex PCR; TCRdb keeps in-frame clones, though not all of them. The sample yields fewer than 250,000 clones, approximately 38% seen once. This specimen was CD4+ T cells sorted from blood, taken around week 30, from a patient treated with tofacitinib. Source of these receptors: a human donor with alopecia areata.

This clone appeared a few times. The rearrangement uses TRBV30 and TRBJ2-2; D unresolved. Germline loops: CDR1 GTSNPN, CDR2 SVGIG (reference sequence). V lost 4 bases and J lost 3, with 15 bases in between. The CDR3 spans 15 residues. This chain's CDR3 is CAWTSVGPYTGELFF. The CDR3 DNA is TGTGCCTGGACATCCGTAGGACCTTACACCGGGGAGCTGTTTTTT.

CDR3 DNA: TGTGCCAGCAGCTCCCCCGCGGGAGTGGATACCGGGGAGCTGTTTTTT. It specifies CASSSPAGVDTGELFF. V is TRBV7-9 and J is TRBJ2-2; 7 bases line up with TRBD2. The CDR3 consists of 16 residues. Germline CDR1 reads SEHNR; CDR2 reads FQNEAQ (reference sequence). The V and J ends lost 4 bases and 5 bases, in that order; junction bases with no gene match: 10.

The chain recombines TRBV7-6 with TRBJ1-2; D gene ambiguous. Deletions cut 0 bases from V and 4 bases from J, with 6 bases between. CDR1 and CDR2 (germline): SGHVS, FNYEAQ. This CDR3 contains 13 residues. CDR3 nucleotide sequence: TGTGCCAGCAGCTTAGCAGTCGGCTATGGCTACACCTTC. Its translation: CASSLAVGYGYTF.

This clone was observed a handful of times. V usage is TRBV6-5 and J usage is TRBJ1-2; D is unresolved. The germline CDR1 and CDR2 sequences are MNHEY and SVGAGI. The CDR3 is 14 residues long. Trimming removed 4 bases at V and 7 bases at J, with 16 bases between. Here the CDR3 DNA reads TGTGCCAGCAGTTCCCATTGGGGAGGTGGTGGCTACACCTTC. Amino acid sequence: CASSSHWGGGGYTF.

The chain is built from TRBV5-4 and TRBJ2-3, with 7 bases aligning to TRBD2. This CDR3 has 14 residues. Looked up from germline, CDR1 is SGHNT and CDR2 is YYREEE (reference sequence). The trim removed 7 bases at V and 3 bases at J, leaving 8 bases unmatched. This CDR3 reads CASSPAGVTDTQYF. The CDR3 DNA sequence: TGTGCCAGCTCCCCCGCGGGGGTTACAGATACGCAGTATTTT.

The rearrangement uses TRBV7-2 and TRBJ2-6; D gene ambiguous. Per the germline V gene, CDR1 is SGHTA and CDR2 is FQGNSA. V was cut by 5 bases and J by 1 base, with 9 bases left in between. The CDR3 is made up of 15 amino acids. This chain's CDR3 is CASSPSLSGANVLTF. CDR3 in DNA: TGTGCCAGCAGCCCATCCCTTTCTGGGGCCAACGTCCTGACTTTC. Complete variable domain (other parts from reference TRBV7-2 and TRBJ2-6): GAGVSQSPSNKVTEKGKDVELRCDPISGHTALYWYRQSLGQGLEFLIYFQGNSAPDKSGLPSDRFSAERTGGSVSTLTIQRTQQEDSAVYLCASSPSLSGANVLTFGAGSRLTVL.

The CDR3 loop reads CASSTNGGVAGYTF. The CDR3 DNA follows: TGTGCCAGCAGTACTAATGGCGGGGTGGCGGGCTACACCTTC. The rearrangement uses TRBV27 and TRBJ1-2, with D unclear. Trimming removed 5 bases from V and 8 bases from J, with 18 bases in between. Germline lookup yields CDR1 MNHEY and CDR2 SMNVEV (reference sequence). The CDR3 covers 14 residues.

This clone was counted a few times. The sample contains more than one DNA sequence encoding this CDR3. The CDR3 DNA reads as TGTGCCAGCAGCTTGGCAGGGCAAAACTATGGCTACACCTTC. Protein: CASSLAGQNYGYTF. The rearrangement joins TRBV5-6 to TRBJ1-2, with D possibly matching TRBD1 (5 bases). From germline, CDR1 is SGHDT and CDR2 YYEEEE. The CDR3 is made up of 14 amino acids. Trimming pared 0 bases from V and 2 bases from J, leaving 8 bases between.

The chain recombines TRBV27 with TRBJ1-2; 8 nucleotides match TRBD1. Germline V gene sequence: CDR1 MNHEY, CDR2 SMNVEV (reference sequence). The CDR3 has 15 amino acids. V lost 6 bases to trimming and J lost 4 bases; unmatched junction nucleotides: 10. The CDR3 reads CASSRGTGGLYGYTF. In nucleotides, the CDR3 is TGTGCCAGCAGCCGCGGGACAGGAGGCCTCTATGGCTACACCTTC.

The J gene is TRBJ1-2, the V gene TRBV19; maybe TRBD1 (5 bases). There are 15 residues in the CDR3. The germline CDR1 and CDR2 sequences are LNHDA and SQIVND (reference sequence). Trimming left V 8 bases short and J 2 bases short, with 18 bases between. CDR3 residues: CASRSGAGRNYGYTF. CDR3 bases: TGTGCCAGTCGCTCCGGGGCAGGCCGGAACTATGGCTACACCTTC.